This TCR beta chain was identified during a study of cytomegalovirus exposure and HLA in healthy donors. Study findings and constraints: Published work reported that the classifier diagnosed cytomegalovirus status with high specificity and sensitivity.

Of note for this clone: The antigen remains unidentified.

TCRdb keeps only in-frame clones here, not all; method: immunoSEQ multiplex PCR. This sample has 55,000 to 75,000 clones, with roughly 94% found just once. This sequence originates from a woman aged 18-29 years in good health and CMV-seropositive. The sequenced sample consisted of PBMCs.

The CDR3 DNA is TGTGCCAGTAGTCCTCAGACAGGGGCAAACACTGAAGCTTTCTTT. Amino acids: CASSPQTGANTEAFF. The chain employs TRBV19 and TRBJ1-1; 8 nucleotides line up with TRBD1. The J segment lost 2 bases and the V segment lost 5 bases, leaving 7 bases of the junction unmatched. This CDR3 region has 15 residues. Germline CDR1 is LNHDA and CDR2 is SQIVND (reference sequence).